This T cell receptor beta chain is from a study of early T cells in non-severe SARS-CoV-2 infection. Study overall: Whole-blood bulk RNA, unsorted, was sequenced, and chains were unpaired.

Germline loops: CDR1 SGHVS, CDR2 FQNEAQ. The V gene end was trimmed by 3 bases and the J gene end by 3 bases; junction bases not matched to a gene: 9. The CDR3 extends over 17 amino acids. This clonotype occurred many times. TCRdb fed the 5' RACE reads into MiXCR, producing one record per CDR3 protein. The table shows approximately 35,000 distinct CDR3 sequences, with approximately 5% occurring only once. J is TRBJ2-3 and V is TRBV7-8, with 10 bases that match TRBD2. Sequencing was performed on whole blood. The TCR sequence derives from an adult who was a healthcare worker with PCR-confirmed SARS-CoV-2 infection or an uninfected control (not recorded which). The CDR3 DNA follows: TGTGCCAGCAGCTTCGGCCTAGCGGGAGCGCGGACAGATACGCAGTATTTT. Encoded protein: CASSFGLAGARTDTQYF.